These 2 T cell receptor beta chains share one sample of origin, sequenced in a study of blood T cell repertoires in COVID-19. Produced via immunoSEQ multiplex PCR; TCRdb's table is partial and in-frame only. Of a few hundred thousand clones in the sample, roughly 90% were seen once. Sequenced input: PBMCs or T cells enriched from blood (not recorded which). Source of these receptors: a woman aged 25 to 39 who had recovered from COVID-19.

V and J are TRBV25-1 and TRBJ2-7, with 9 bases fitting TRBD1. This CDR3 is 18 amino acids long. V trimming: 8 bases; J trimming: 2 bases; junction bases outside the gene matches: 19. The V gene's germline CDR1 is MGHDK and CDR2 SYGVNS. The CDR3 coding sequence is TGTGCCAGCCGTAGCCGGGACAGGGAAAACTCTCACCCCTACGAGCAGTACTTC. Protein sequence: CASRSRDRENSHPYEQYF.

The rearrangement uses TRBV7-2 and TRBJ1-4, with a possible D match to TRBD1 (5 bases). Trimming shortened V by 2 bases and J by 5 bases, and 9 bases separated the two germline ends. Germline lookup yields CDR1 SGHTA and CDR2 FQGNSA. The length of the CDR3 is 14 residues. The CDR3 is CASSLNAGNEKLFF. The CDR3 DNA follows: TGTGCCAGCAGCTTAAACGCAGGGAATGAAAAACTGTTTTTT. Looking up the rest from reference TRBV7-2 and TRBJ1-4 gives the full variable domain: GAGVSQSPSNKVTEKGKDVELRCDPISGHTALYWYRQSLGQGLEFLIYFQGNSAPDKSGLPSDRFSAERTGGSVSTLTIQRTQQEDSAVYLCASSLNAGNEKLFFGSGTQLSVL.